The TCR beta chain under discussion was sequenced for a study of T cell repertoires in ileal Crohn's disease. Study context: The M6 sample came from neoterminal ileum during colonoscopy after surgery.

The CDR3 is 13 residues long. Trimming took off 4 bases at V and 5 bases at J, with 9 bases between the two ends. Germline V lookup: CDR1 SGHTA, CDR2 FQGNSA. TCRB immunosequencing input was approximately 510 nanograms of biopsy DNA per sample. Repertoires were generated with immunoSEQ multiplex PCR, while TCRdb's copy carries only in-frame clones and drops some. The table has approximately 11,000 clones, around 70% seen once. Time point of the sample: neoterminal ileum biopsy at postoperative endoscopy, about 6 months after surgery. The sequenced sample was ileal tissue. The clonotype was recovered from an adult with Crohn's disease. The chain is built from TRBV7-2 and TRBJ2-1; D gene uncertain. CDR3 amino acids: CASSYFSNNEQFF. The CDR3 DNA reads as TGTGCCAGCAGCTACTTTTCCAACAATGAGCAGTTCTTC.